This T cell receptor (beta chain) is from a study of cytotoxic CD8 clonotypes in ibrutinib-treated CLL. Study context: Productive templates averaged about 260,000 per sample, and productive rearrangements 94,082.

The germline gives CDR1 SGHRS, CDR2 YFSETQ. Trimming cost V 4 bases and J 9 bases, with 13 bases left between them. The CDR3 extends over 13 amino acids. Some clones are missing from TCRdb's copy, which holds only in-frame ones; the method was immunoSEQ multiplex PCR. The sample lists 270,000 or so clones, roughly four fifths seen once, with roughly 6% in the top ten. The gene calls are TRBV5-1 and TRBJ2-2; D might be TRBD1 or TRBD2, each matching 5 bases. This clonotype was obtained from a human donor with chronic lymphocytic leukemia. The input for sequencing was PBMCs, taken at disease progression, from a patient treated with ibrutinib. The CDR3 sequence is CASSPIEGRELFF. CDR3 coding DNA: TGCGCCAGCAGCCCAATTGAGGGGCGGGAGCTGTTTTTT.